The rows below give T cell receptor beta chains drawn from one sample of a study of CD8 T cells in Susac syndrome. TCRdb passed the immunoSEQ multiplex PCR reads through MiXCR, listing each CDR3 protein once. Of 150,000 to 160,000 distinct CDR3 sequences listed, approximately 95% are singletons. Sequences were obtained from CD4+ T cells from PBMCs. Receptors originate from a human donor with Susac syndrome. Both conserved end residues are part of each CDR3. D genes are given only for firm matches. Only some rows state a clone size, as once, few, many or a class for expanded clones.

clone_size j_call v_call d_call cdr3_aa cdr3_nt
once TRBJ1-4 TRBV18 TRBD1 CASSPGQGDEKLFF TGTGCCAGCTCCCCGGGACAGGGAGATGAAAAACTGTTTTTT
. TRBJ2-1 TRBV29-1 . CSVEDRAPQKAHNEQFF TGCAGCGTTGAAGATCGAGCCCCACAGAAAGCCCACAATGAGCAGTTCTTC
. TRBJ1-2 TRBV7-2 TRBD1 CASSQTGVNGYTF TGTGCCAGCAGCCAGACAGGGGTCAATGGCTACACCTTC
. TRBJ1-2 TRBV29-1 . CSVGATYGYTF TGCAGCGTTGGCGCTACTTATGGCTACACCTTC
. TRBJ1-5 TRBV20-1 . CSATIRSGFTHQPQHF TGCAGTGCTACTATCCGCTCTGGGTTTACCCATCAGCCCCAGCATTTT
. TRBJ2-5 TRBV7-2 . CASSPPGRQGTQYF TGTGCCAGCAGCCCTCCAGGGCGGCAGGGGACCCAGTACTTC
. TRBJ2-5 TRBV29-1 TRBD1 CSVAGQGAGAKETQYF TGCAGCGTTGCCGGACAGGGGGCTGGGGCAAAAGAGACCCAGTACTTC
. TRBJ2-3 TRBV20-1 TRBD1 CSASKGDRGHF TGCAGTGCTAGTAAGGGGGACAGGGGTCATTTT
. TRBJ1-2 TRBV3-1 TRBD1 CASSSGTDRGYTF TGTGCCAGCAGCTCAGGGACAGACCGCGGCTACACCTTC
. TRBJ1-5 TRBV20-1 . CSARAQNQPQHF TGCAGTGCTAGAGCGCAGAATCAGCCCCAGCATTTT
. TRBJ2-7 TRBV3-1 . CASSQGQDGYEQYF TGTGCCAGCAGCCAAGGACAGGATGGCTACGAGCAGTACTTC
. TRBJ1-1 TRBV7-9 TRBD1 CASSVEGQGAPVTEAFF TGTGCCAGCAGCGTAGAAGGACAGGGGGCGCCGGTCACTGAAGCTTTCTTT
. TRBJ1-4 TRBV29-1 TRBD1 CSVGTGGPGKLFF TGCAGCGTTGGGACAGGGGGCCCAGGGAAACTGTTTTTT
. TRBJ1-6 TRBV12-3/TRBV12-4 . CASSSSWDSPLHF TGTGCCAGCAGTTCCAGCTGGGATTCACCCCTCCACTTT
. TRBJ2-5 TRBV20-1 . CSASLPWRQETQYF TGCAGTGCTAGTCTCCCCTGGAGACAAGAGACCCAGTACTTC
. TRBJ2-1 TRBV12-3/TRBV12-4 . CASSLAGFEQFF TGTGCCAGCAGTTTAGCGGGGTTCGAGCAGTTCTTC
. TRBJ2-5 TRBV7-9 . CASSFGTQETQYF TGTGCCAGCAGCTTTGGCACCCAAGAGACCCAGTACTTC
. TRBJ1-4 TRBV13 . CASSFGSTNEKLFF TGTGCCAGCAGCTTCGGGTCAACTAATGAAAAACTGTTTTTT
. TRBJ2-1 TRBV7-2 TRBD2 CASSPLGRGGYNEQFF TGTGCCAGCAGCCCACTTGGGCGGGGGGGCTACAATGAGCAGTTCTTC
. TRBJ2-7 TRBV23-1 . CASSQSPGCNEQYF TGCGCCAGCAGTCAATCACCAGGGTGCAACGAGCAGTACTTC
. TRBJ2-5 TRBV18 . CASSPNPGLKTQYF TGTGCCAGCTCACCAAATCCGGGACTGAAGACCCAGTACTTC
once TRBJ2-5 TRBV19 TRBD1 CASSPSPGTAETQYF TGTGCCAGTAGTCCATCCCCCGGGACAGCAGAGACCCAGTACTTC
. TRBJ2-5 TRBV11-1 TRBD1 CASRRQGYSETQYF TGTGCCAGCAGAAGACAGGGCTATTCAGAGACCCAGTACTTC
. TRBJ2-3 TRBV7-8 . CASSLEFPRGNTQYF TGTGCCAGCAGCTTAGAATTCCCCAGGGGTAATACGCAGTATTTT
once TRBJ2-3 TRBV5-1 . CASSLGAEDTQYF TGCGCCAGCAGCTTGGGAGCGGAAGATACGCAGTATTTT
. TRBJ1-2 TRBV6-2/TRBV6-3 . CASSYPGRVNGYTF TGTGCCAGCAGTTACCCGGGCAGGGTGAATGGCTACACCTTC
. TRBJ2-6 TRBV18 TRBD1 CASSPGQLSGANVLTF TGTGCCAGCTCACCGGGACAGCTCTCTGGGGCCAACGTCCTGACTTTC
. TRBJ1-2 TRBV2 . CASSLSPSGGYTF TGTGCCAGCAGCCTCAGTCCCTCGGGTGGCTACACCTTC
once TRBJ2-5 TRBV20-1 TRBD2 CSAPEASGMETQYF TGCAGTGCCCCCGAGGCTAGCGGGATGGAGACCCAGTACTTC
once TRBJ2-1 TRBV2 TRBD2 CASGGLVSYEQFF TGTGCCAGCGGGGGACTAGTAAGTTATGAGCAGTTCTTC
. TRBJ2-5 TRBV19 TRBD1 CASNPTGEATQYF TGTGCCAGTAACCCTACAGGGGAAGCGACCCAGTACTTC
once TRBJ2-7 TRBV12-3/TRBV12-4 . CASSSGPRFEQYF TGTGCCAGCAGTTCGGGACCGAGATTCGAGCAGTACTTC
. TRBJ2-5 TRBV20-1 TRBD2 CSAGASSGGAYQETQYF TGCAGTGCTGGAGCTTCTAGCGGGGGGGCATACCAAGAGACCCAGTACTTC
. TRBJ2-3 TRBV3-1 . CASSLRRGGGTDTQYF TGTGCCAGCAGCCTGAGGCGGGGCGGAGGCACAGATACGCAGTATTTT
. TRBJ2-7 TRBV5-4 TRBD2 CASRLAGGSSYEQYF TGTGCCAGCAGGCTAGCGGGGGGCTCCTCCTACGAGCAGTACTTC
once TRBJ2-2 TRBV9 . CASSVSNTGELFF TGTGCCAGCAGCGTCTCCAACACCGGGGAGCTGTTTTTT
. TRBJ2-5 TRBV20-1 . CSARDLTGGETQYF TGCAGTGCTAGAGATCTGACTGGGGGGGAGACCCAGTACTTC
. TRBJ2-7 TRBV9 . CASSVGGDPTEQYF TGTGCCAGCAGCGTAGGGGGGGACCCTACGGAGCAGTACTTC
once TRBJ1-1 TRBV29-1 TRBD1 CSATDRGQVTEAFF TGCAGCGCAACGGACAGGGGGCAAGTCACTGAAGCTTTCTTT
. TRBJ2-2 TRBV7-8 . CASSMPTGGGGELFF TGTGCCAGCAGCATGCCCACCGGAGGGGGCGGGGAGCTGTTTTTT
. TRBJ2-1 TRBV21-1 . CASSPMEGRRGEQFF TGTGCCAGCAGCCCGATGGAAGGACGGCGTGGAGAGCAGTTCTTC
. TRBJ2-5 TRBV20-1 . CSASEAGRQETQYF TGCAGTGCTAGTGAGGCAGGGAGACAAGAGACCCAGTACTTC
. TRBJ2-3 TRBV7-2 . CASSLLGGRTDTQYF TGTGCCAGCAGCTTATTAGGGGGGAGGACAGATACGCAGTATTTT
. TRBJ1-2 TRBV20-1 . CSARKPGTYGYTF TGCAGTGCTAGAAAGCCAGGGACCTATGGCTACACCTTC
. TRBJ1-1 TRBV19 . CASSTRTGEAFF TGTGCCAGTAGTACTCGGACGGGTGAAGCTTTCTTT
. TRBJ2-7 TRBV15 . CATSSRQAGNEQYF TGTGCCACCAGCAGTCGACAGGCTGGGAACGAGCAGTACTTC
. TRBJ2-7 TRBV29-1 TRBD2 CSVLADGGEQYF TGCAGCGTTCTAGCGGATGGGGGCGAGCAGTACTTC
. TRBJ1-2 TRBV12-3/TRBV12-4 TRBD1 CASSFGTGDDYGYTF TGTGCCAGCAGTTTCGGGACAGGGGATGACTATGGCTACACCTTC
. TRBJ2-7 TRBV6-2/TRBV6-3 . CASSYSRARSYEQYF TGTGCCAGCAGTTACTCGAGGGCCCGATCCTACGAGCAGTACTTC
. TRBJ2-6 TRBV9 . CASSVGREAGANVLTF TGTGCCAGCAGCGTAGGGAGGGAGGCTGGGGCCAACGTCCTGACTTTC
. TRBJ2-5 TRBV4-2 TRBD1 CASSQDTGGSQQETQYF TGTGCCAGCAGCCAAGATACAGGGGGCAGCCAACAAGAGACCCAGTACTTC
. TRBJ1-1 TRBV28 . CASSPGRNRNTEAFF TGTGCCAGCAGCCCGGGACGGAACCGAAACACTGAAGCTTTCTTT
. TRBJ2-7 TRBV27 . CASSLRIRDEQYF TGTGCCAGCAGTTTAAGGATCCGAGACGAGCAGTACTTC
. TRBJ2-3 TRBV5-1 . CASSPSMADTQYF TGCGCCAGCAGCCCGTCCATGGCAGATACGCAGTATTTT
. TRBJ2-5 TRBV7-8 . CASSTSRQETQYF TGTGCCAGCAGCACGTCGAGACAAGAGACCCAGTACTTC